Below are 7 T cell receptor beta chains sequenced from a single sample in a study of blood T cells in healthy people across ages. PCR was performed a second time for about 6 to 12 cycles using a sample-barcoded 5' primer and a J-beta primer mix. MiXCR was run by TCRdb on the 5' RACE reads, yielding one entry per CDR3 protein. The data show around 650,000 distinct CDR3 sequences, about a third seen once. Sequenced input: blood. The receptors were gathered from a woman of 80 years or more in good health.

The sample holds many counts of this clonotype. V usage is TRBV7-3 and J usage is TRBJ1-1, with 7 bases fitting TRBD1. The CDR3 spans 15 residues. V lost 2 bases and J lost 1; bases outside the gene matches: 4. Germline-derived CDR1 and CDR2 are SGHTA and FQGTGA. The CDR3 region is CASSLRAGGNTEAFF. The CDR3 region has the DNA TGTGCCAGCAGCTTACGGGCAGGGGGGAACACTGAAGCTTTCTTT.

This clonotype was recorded at least ten times. The CDR3: CASSYYRDTEAFF. CDR3 coding DNA: TGTGCCAGCAGTTACTATAGGGACACTGAAGCTTTCTTT. The rearrangement joins TRBV6-6 to TRBJ1-1; D is undetermined. This CDR3 has 13 amino acids. The V and J ends lost 1 base and 3 bases respectively, with 6 bases between them. Germline CDR1 and CDR2: MNHNY and SVGAGI (reference sequence).

This clonotype was seen repeatedly, ten times or more. V is TRBV27 and J is TRBJ2-7; D is undetermined. The length of the CDR3 is 14 residues. In germline, CDR1 is MNHEY, CDR2 SMNVEV (reference sequence). V was clipped by 4 bases and J by 2 bases, with 12 bases between them. CDR3 coding DNA: TGTGCCAGCAGTTCAGAACGACAAGCCTACGAGCAGTACTTC. It is translated as CASSSERQAYEQYF.

This clonotype was counted many times. J is TRBJ1-2 and V is TRBV5-1; TRBD1 agrees at 11 bases. Germline assignment: CDR1 SGHRS and CDR2 YFSETQ. J gave up 4 bases and V 2 bases, and 7 bases lay outside the gene matches. The CDR3 length is 16 residues. CDR3 sequence reads: CASSFGTGGSSYGYTF. The CDR3 nucleotides read TGCGCCAGCAGCTTCGGGACAGGGGGTTCCTCCTATGGCTACACCTTC.

This clonotype was seen at least ten times. This rearrangement joins TRBV15 to TRBJ2-5; D unclear. V lost 0 bases to trimming and J lost 4 bases, with 9 bases between them. Germline V lookup: CDR1 LNHNV, CDR2 YYDKDF (reference sequence). The CDR3 consists of 14 residues. The CDR3 DNA is TGTGCCACCAGCAGAGATCTGGGCGGAGAGACCCAGTACTTC. It yields the protein CATSRDLGGETQYF.

As to this clonotype: A much bigger clone sits one base away, suggesting this may be a read error. The chain links TRBV20-1 to TRBJ2-1; perhaps TRBD1 as D (7 bases). The CDR3 consists of 14 residues. Germline assignment: CDR1 DFQATT and CDR2 SNEGSKA (reference sequence). The CDR3 here is CGAGRGVSYNEQFF. Written as DNA, the CDR3 is TGCGGTGCCGGCAGGGGGGTCTCCTACAATGAGCAGTTCTTC.

CDR3 residues: CASSFPGQGDTGELFF. The CDR3 region has the DNA TGTGCCAGCAGCTTTCCCGGACAGGGCGACACCGGGGAGCTGTTTTTT. The V gene is TRBV7-8, the J gene TRBJ2-2, with 8 bases fitting TRBD1. The V gene's germline CDR1 is SGHVS and CDR2 FQNEAQ. The junction had 6 bases not matched to a gene; V was cut back by 3 bases and J by 3 bases. This CDR3 is built from 16 residues.